The T cell receptor beta chain described here comes from a study of control samples from healthy donors and cancer patients. Germline V gene data show CDR1 as MNHEY and CDR2 as SVGAGI. CDR3 length equals 11 residues. V was cut by 5 bases and J by 4 bases, with 5 bases left in between. Method: immunoSEQ multiplex PCR; TCRdb's copy keeps in-frame clones and lacks some. Among around 140,000 clones listed, 90% to 95% were seen once. The gene calls are TRBV6-5 and TRBJ2-5; perhaps TRBD2 as D (5 bases). The sample was blood. This receptor was identified in a man aged 18 to 30 in good health. CDR3 nucleotide sequence: TGTGCCAGCAGTCGGGGAGAGACCCAGTACTTC. Its protein product is CASSRGETQYF.